These 32 T cell receptor beta chains share one sample of origin, sequenced in a study of T cells after yellow fever vaccination. TCRdb reprocessed the 5' RACE reads via MiXCR and lists one record per CDR3 protein. Altogether around 250,000 distinct CDR3 sequences are present, around 5.3% being singletons, with the ten largest covering 2.5% to 4%. The sequenced sample was CD4+ T cells sorted from PBMCs, obtained on the day of the yellow fever booster vaccination. The receptors derive from a man in his late teens or twenties who received the YFV17D yellow fever vaccine.

This clonotype was picked up many times. The rearrangement joins TRBV5-1 to TRBJ2-3; 9 nucleotides align to TRBD2. Trimming at V came to 4 bases and at J to 5 bases, leaving 14 bases not matched to a gene. The CDR3 extends over 17 amino acids. CDR1 SGHRS and CDR2 YFSETQ come from the germline V gene. CDR3 sequence: CASSPTSSGELQDTQYF. As DNA, the CDR3 is TGCGCCAGCAGCCCGACCTCTAGCGGGGAGCTTCAAGATACGCAGTATTTT.

This chain links TRBV30 with TRBJ1-1; 7 bases match TRBD1. Looked up from germline, CDR1 is GTSNPN and CDR2 is SVGIG (reference sequence). The CDR3 has 14 residues. V shed 3 bases, J shed 2 bases, and the junction held 6 bases outside the gene matches. The CDR3 nucleotides are TGTGCCTGGAGCAGGGGGGCGAGAAACACTGAAGCTTTCTTT. As protein: CAWSRGARNTEAFF.

This chain connects TRBV10-3 to TRBJ2-3, with 10 bases identical to TRBD2. CDR3 size: 15 residues. The germline V gene has CDR1 ENHRY and CDR2 SYGVKD. Trimming took 5 bases from V and 2 from J; bases not matched to a gene: 4. In nucleotides, the CDR3 is TGTGCCATCAGTTCTAGCGGGGGTTACACAGATACGCAGTATTTT. Its translation: CAISSSGGYTDTQYF.

This clonotype was picked up many times. The rearrangement joins TRBV15 to TRBJ1-1; D uncertain. CDR1 is LNHNV, CDR2 YYDKDF, per germline (reference sequence). The CDR3 totals 13 residues. The ends were cut back, 9 bases at V and 6 bases at J, with 17 bases in the middle. In DNA, the CDR3 is TGTGCCACTAAGCTCAATCTGGTGGCTGAAGCTTTCTTT. As protein: CATKLNLVAEAFF. Filled out from reference TRBV15 and TRBJ1-1, the complete variable domain reads DAMVIQNPRYQVTQFGKPVTLSCSQTLNHNVMYWYQQKSSQAPKLLFHYYDKDFNNEADTPDNFQSRRPNTSFCFLDIRSPGLGDTAMYLCATKLNLVAEAFFGQGTRLTVV.

This clonotype came up a few times. This sequence joins TRBV7-2 and TRBJ2-5; unclear D gene. Trimming pared 5 bases from V and 5 bases from J, leaving 12 bases between. The CDR3 spans 13 residues. Germline V gene data show CDR1 as SGHTA and CDR2 as FQGNSA. The CDR3 DNA sequence: TGTGCCAGCAGCCTAATGTTGTCGGAGACCCAGTACTTC. This codes for CASSLMLSETQYF.

This clonotype occurred a few times. The chain is built from TRBV29-1 and TRBJ1-1; D is undetermined. The V gene lost 4 bases and the J gene lost 5 bases, with 14 bases spanning the gap. The germline V gene encodes CDR1 SQVTM and CDR2 ANQGSEA. The CDR3 length is 13 residues. The CDR3 DNA follows: TGCAGCGTTGGGGCCTCCGGGTTTACTGAAGCTTTCTTT. As protein: CSVGASGFTEAFF. Together with reference TRBV29-1 and TRBJ1-1, the CDR3 gives the full variable domain: SAVISQKPSRDICQRGTSLTIQCQVDSQVTMMFWYRQQPGQSLTLIATANQGSEATYESGFVIDKFPISRPNLTFSTLTVSNMSPEDSSIYLCSVGASGFTEAFFGQGTRLTVV.

This clonotype turned up a few times. The chain uses TRBV24-1 and TRBJ2-3, with D possibly matching TRBD1 (6 bases). V was shortened by 4 bases and J by 4 bases, with 17 bases between the two germline ends. From germline, CDR1 is KGHDR and CDR2 SFDVKD. The CDR3 runs to 16 residues. CDR3 in DNA: TGTGCCACCAGTGACGAACTAGGGGGTTGGTCAGATACGCAGTATTTT. Its protein product is CATSDELGGWSDTQYF.

The genes are TRBV28 and TRBJ1-2; D is ambiguous. Trimming pared 4 bases from V and 3 bases from J, leaving 12 bases between. This CDR3 is built from 14 residues. Germline V lookup: CDR1 MDHEN, CDR2 SYDVKM. The CDR3 nucleotides are TGTGCCAGCAGTTCATCAGGCGCCCACTATGGCTACACCTTC. Its translation: CASSSSGAHYGYTF.

This clonotype was seen a few times. The J gene is TRBJ2-3, the V gene TRBV5-8; tentatively, D is TRBD1 or TRBD2 (5 bases each). The V and J ends lost 4 bases and 4 bases respectively, with 10 bases between them. The CDR3 contains 13 residues. Germline loops: CDR1 SGHTS, CDR2 YDEGEE. Here the CDR3 DNA reads TGTGCCAGCAGCCCGATGGGGGCAGATACGCAGTATTTT. It translates to CASSPMGADTQYF.

This sequence joins TRBV5-1 and TRBJ2-5; D gene uncertain. V was shortened by 0 bases and J by 7 bases, with 10 bases between the two germline ends. From germline, CDR1 is SGHRS and CDR2 YFSETQ. The CDR3 has 13 residues. For the CDR3, the DNA is TGCGCCAGCAGCTTGGGAATAGATGGGACCCAGTACTTC. Translated, it gives CASSLGIDGTQYF.

The chain combines TRBV6-5 with TRBJ2-3; 7 positions agree with TRBD1. J was trimmed by 7 bases and V by 7 bases; bases with no gene match: 17. The CDR3 covers 16 residues. The germline CDR1 and CDR2 sequences are MNHEY and SVGAGI. CDR3 sequence: CASNQAGTDTTNTQYF. The DNA of the CDR3 is TGTGCCAGCAACCAAGCCGGGACAGATACGACTAATACGCAGTATTTT.

This clonotype was counted only a few times. The V and J genes are TRBV9 and TRBJ2-3; 10 bases map to TRBD2. Germline V lookup: CDR1 SGDLS, CDR2 YYNGEE. V gave up 0 bases and J gave up 1 base; unmatched junction bases: 2. The CDR3 is 16 residues long. DNA for the CDR3: TGTGCCAGCAGCGTAGTGAGCGGGGGGGGCACAGATACGCAGTATTTT. Translating gives CASSVVSGGGTDTQYF.

The rearrangement uses TRBV19 and TRBJ2-5, with D uncertain. This CDR3 comprises 13 residues. V lost 3 bases and J lost 4, with 9 bases in between. Germline V gives CDR1 LNHDA, CDR2 SQIVND (reference sequence). CDR3 coding DNA: TGTGCCAGTAGTATTATGGAGCGAGAGACCCAGTACTTC. This gives the protein CASSIMERETQYF.

The sample holds many counts of this clonotype. The J gene is TRBJ2-1, the V gene TRBV4-2; D unresolved. From germline, CDR1 is LGHNA and CDR2 YNFKEQ. The CDR3 extends over 15 amino acids. V was clipped by 0 bases and J by 5 bases, with 11 bases between them. CDR3 sequence reads: CASSQEGFGDNEQFF. The CDR3, as DNA: TGTGCCAGCAGCCAAGAAGGTTTCGGAGACAATGAGCAGTTCTTC.

This clonotype was picked up a small number of times. J is TRBJ1-5 and V is TRBV28; D remains unclear. The CDR3 totals 17 residues. Germline CDR1 and CDR2: MDHEN and SYDVKM. V was pared by 10 bases and J by 6 bases, with 28 bases between. The CDR3 loop is CATKTGELPLRGQPQHF. The CDR3 nucleotides read TGTGCCACCAAGACTGGGGAACTCCCTCTTCGGGGTCAGCCCCAGCATTTT.

This clonotype was seen ten or more times. The rearrangement uses TRBV7-2 and TRBJ2-3, with 7 positions matching TRBD2. The CDR3 is 14 residues long. Trimming took 3 bases from V and 4 from J; bases not matched to a gene: 4. Germline V gives CDR1 SGHTA, CDR2 FQGNSA. The CDR3 region is CASSLRSGADTQYF. DNA of the CDR3: TGTGCCAGCAGCTTGCGAAGCGGGGCAGATACGCAGTATTTT. Full variable domain (rest looked up from reference TRBV7-2 and TRBJ2-3): GAGVSQSPSNKVTEKGKDVELRCDPISGHTALYWYRQSLGQGLEFLIYFQGNSAPDKSGLPSDRFSAERTGGSVSTLTIQRTQQEDSAVYLCASSLRSGADTQYFGPGTRLTVL.

This clonotype appeared a few times. The chain is built from TRBV5-1 and TRBJ2-3, with D possibly matching TRBD1 (5 bases). Looked up from germline, CDR1 is SGHRS and CDR2 is YFSETQ. V was clipped by 7 bases and J by 0 bases, with 12 bases between them. The CDR3 consists of 14 residues. The CDR3 region has the DNA TGCGCCAGCGGACGGACACACAGCACAGATACGCAGTATTTT. This gives the protein CASGRTHSTDTQYF.

Only a few counts were recorded for this clonotype. CDR3 sequence: CASSFGGRVDADTQYF. CDR3 in DNA: TGTGCCAGCAGCTTCGGAGGCAGGGTGGATGCAGATACGCAGTATTTT. The chain employs TRBV5-4 and TRBJ2-3; D tentatively reads TRBD1 or TRBD2 (5 bases each). V was trimmed by 2 bases and J by 4 bases, leaving 17 bases between them. The CDR3 contains 16 residues. The V gene's germline CDR1 is SGHNT and CDR2 YYREEE (reference sequence).

The CDR3 protein is CASSVEVNTEAFF. The DNA for the CDR3 is TGTGCCAGCAGTGTAGAGGTGAACACTGAAGCTTTCTTT. V is TRBV6-4 and J is TRBJ1-1, with D uncertain. Germline loops: CDR1 MRHNA, CDR2 SNTAGT. V dropped 4 bases and J dropped 0 bases, with 6 bases sitting between them. The CDR3 length is 13 residues.

This clonotype occurred a few times. The chain employs TRBV10-3 and TRBJ2-4; no clear D gene. Germline V lookup: CDR1 ENHRY, CDR2 SYGVKD. V was cut by 3 bases and J by 0 bases, with 12 bases left in between. This CDR3 comprises 16 residues. The CDR3 region has the DNA TGTGCCATCAGTGAAGGCGAGCCTATAGCCAAAAACATTCAGTACTTC. It is translated as CAISEGEPIAKNIQYF.

This clonotype was picked up many times. V and J are TRBV11-2 and TRBJ2-7; the match to TRBD1 covers 7 bases. The CDR3 is 17 amino acids. The V segment lost 5 bases and the J segment 3 bases; nucleotides outside the gene matches: 16. Germline-derived CDR1 and CDR2 are SGHAT and FQNNGV. Here the CDR3 DNA reads TGTGCCAGCAGCAACCTAAAAGGGACAGTGCACCTCTACGAGCAGTACGTC. Amino acid sequence: CASSNLKGTVHLYEQYV.

This clonotype was observed a few times. This chain connects TRBV5-6 to TRBJ2-6, with D possibly being TRBD1 (5 bases). The CDR3 spans 18 residues. Germline CDR1 and CDR2: SGHDT and YYEEEE. V was pared by 0 bases and J by 1 base, with 14 bases between. The CDR3 protein is CASSLAGFRSSGANVLTF. The CDR3, as DNA: TGTGCCAGCAGCTTGGCAGGGTTCAGATCATCTGGGGCCAACGTCCTGACTTTC.

The chain uses TRBV3-1 and TRBJ2-7; D gene ambiguous. The V gene lost 0 bases and the J gene lost 7 bases, with 7 bases spanning the gap. CDR1 and CDR2 from the germline V gene are LGHDT and YNNKEL (reference sequence). CDR3 length equals 12 residues. The chain's CDR3 is CASSQEGLEQYF. In DNA, the CDR3 is TGTGCCAGCAGCCAAGAAGGCTTGGAGCAGTACTTC.

This clonotype showed up just a few times. The chain employs TRBV3-1 and TRBJ1-4; 8 positions match TRBD1. Losses at the gene ends were 7 bases for V and 7 bases for J; bases not matched to a gene: 11. The CDR3 consists of 15 residues. CDR1 LGHDT and CDR2 YNNKEL come from the germline V gene (reference sequence). CDR3 loop: CASTTRTGSGEKLFF. As DNA, the CDR3 is TGTGCCAGCACAACCCGGACAGGGTCGGGTGAAAAACTGTTTTTT.

The J gene is TRBJ2-1, the V gene TRBV20-1; no firm D call. CDR3 length: 12 amino acids. The ends were cut back, 6 bases at V and 9 bases at J, with 15 bases in the middle. CDR1 and CDR2 from the germline V gene are DFQATT and SNEGSKA (reference sequence). The CDR3 DNA sequence: TGCAGTGCCCAGTTCGCCGGTAGTGAGCAGTTCTTC. It specifies CSAQFAGSEQFF.

Many counts were recorded for this clonotype. The chain recombines TRBV7-6 with TRBJ1-4, with TRBD1 identical over 8 bases. The CDR3 totals 19 residues. The V segment lost 5 bases and the J segment 2 bases; nucleotides outside the gene matches: 16. Germline V gene data show CDR1 as SGHVS and CDR2 as FNYEAQ. The CDR3 loop is CASSPRWDRPFGTNEKLFF. DNA for the CDR3: TGTGCCAGCAGCCCTCGGTGGGACAGGCCCTTTGGGACTAATGAAAAACTGTTTTTT.

This clonotype was counted many times. This chain links TRBV5-4 with TRBJ2-1; D gene ambiguous. CDR3 length: 12 residues. The germline gives CDR1 SGHNT, CDR2 YYREEE (reference sequence). Trimming left V 4 bases short and J 9 bases short, with 11 bases between. The CDR3 DNA reads as TGTGCCAGCAGCCTCCTATGGGCTGAGCAGTTCTTC. It translates to CASSLLWAEQFF.

This clonotype was observed a handful of times. This chain connects TRBV7-2 to TRBJ2-7; 10 nucleotides align to TRBD1. V was pared by 1 base and J by 8 bases, with 5 bases of the junction left unmatched. This CDR3 has 14 amino acids. Germline V gene sequence: CDR1 SGHTA, CDR2 FQGNSA. The CDR3 loop reads CASSLGRQGAKQYV. CDR3 bases: TGTGCCAGCAGCTTAGGCCGACAGGGGGCAAAGCAGTACGTC.

The chain couples TRBV6-5 to TRBJ2-7; no firm D call. Deletions cut 0 bases from V and 3 bases from J, with 12 bases between. Germline V gives CDR1 MNHEY, CDR2 SVGAGI. This CDR3 has 15 residues. In DNA, the CDR3 is TGTGCCAGCAGTTACTCGGCCGTGGTTAGCTACGAGCAGTACTTC. Translation: CASSYSAVVSYEQYF.

The chain couples TRBV11-2 to TRBJ1-1, with 7 bases identical to TRBD1. The J segment lost 0 bases and the V segment lost 5 bases, leaving 6 bases of the junction unmatched. The CDR3 extends over 15 amino acids. Germline assignment: CDR1 SGHAT and CDR2 FQNNGV. In DNA, the CDR3 is TGTGCCAGCAGCCTAGCGGGACAGATGAACACTGAAGCTTTCTTT. As protein: CASSLAGQMNTEAFF. The full variable domain, with the rest looked up from reference TRBV11-2 and TRBJ1-1, is EAGVAQSPRYKIIEKRQSVAFWCNPISGHATLYWYQQILGQGPKLLIQFQNNGVVDDSQLPKDRFSAERLKGVDSTLKIQPAKLEDSAVYLCASSLAGQMNTEAFFGQGTRLTVV.

In this sample, this clonotype turned up a few times. The chain joins TRBV7-2 to TRBJ2-1, with D tentatively TRBD2 (7 bases). This CDR3 contains 16 residues. The germline V gene encodes CDR1 SGHTA and CDR2 FQGNSA. Trimming shortened V by 5 bases and J by 4 bases, and 18 bases separated the two germline ends. This CDR3 reads CASSPYRGALYNEQFF. CDR3 coding DNA: TGTGCCAGCAGCCCTTATCGGGGGGCCCTATACAATGAGCAGTTCTTC.

This chain joins TRBV6-2 or TRBV6-3 and TRBJ2-7, with D perhaps TRBD2 (6 bases). The CDR3 spans 17 residues. Per the germline V gene, CDR1 is MNHEY and CDR2 is SVGEGT. The V and J ends lost 5 bases and 6 bases respectively, with 26 bases between them. CDR3 sequence (DNA): TGTGCCAGCAGTAAGGGATCCGGAGGGACCTTCGTTGTCGAGCAGTACGTC. It specifies CASSKGSGGTFVVEQYV.